This is a list of T cell receptor beta chains from one sample in a study of radiotherapy plus CTLA-4 blockade in lung cancer. TCRdb keeps only in-frame clones here, not all; method: immunoSEQ multiplex PCR. The top ten clones hold approximately 14% of a sample with about 14,000 clones, about 87% of them seen once. Sequenced material: peripheral blood, taken from a patient treated with radiotherapy plus ipilimumab. Receptors were obtained from a human donor with non-small cell lung cancer that progressed on radiotherapy plus ipilimumab. Some clones in this sample may be carry-over from other donors' samples. Each CDR3 is given with its conserved first and last residue. D genes are given only for firm matches. Clone size is shown for a subset of rows, as once, few, many or a class of expanded clone.

clone size: NA
J gene: TRBJ1-4
V gene: TRBV6-1
D gene: TRBD1
CDR3 DNA: TGTGCCAGCAGTGAATTCGGGAGACAGGGAAAGGTTGTTGAAAAACTGTTTTTT
CDR3 protein: CASSEFGRQGKVVEKLFF

clone size: NA
J gene: TRBJ2-7
V gene: TRBV28
D gene: NA
CDR3 DNA: TGTGCCAGCAGTTCAGGACAGAACTACGAGCAGTACTTC
CDR3 protein: CASSSGQNYEQYF

clone size: NA
J gene: TRBJ1-4
V gene: TRBV27
D gene: NA
CDR3 DNA: TGTGCCAGCAGTGGTGACATCCAGGCGCTGTTTTTT
CDR3 protein: CASSGDIQALFF

clone size: once
J gene: TRBJ2-2
V gene: TRBV7-9
D gene: NA
CDR3 DNA: TGTGCCAGCAGCTTAATGTCAAGGGGCACCGGGGAGCTGTTTTTT
CDR3 protein: CASSLMSRGTGELFF

clone size: NA
J gene: TRBJ2-1
V gene: TRBV19
D gene: TRBD2
CDR3 DNA: TGTGCCAGTAGTGCGAGAGTAGCGGGGGGTCACAATGAGCAGTTCTTC
CDR3 protein: CASSARVAGGHNEQFF

clone size: NA
J gene: TRBJ1-4
V gene: TRBV7-9
D gene: TRBD1
CDR3 DNA: TGTGCCAGCAGCTTAGCGCGGACAGGGGCTGATAATGAAAAACTGTTTTTT
CDR3 protein: CASSLARTGADNEKLFF

clone size: NA
J gene: TRBJ2-1
V gene: TRBV11-2
D gene: TRBD2
CDR3 DNA: TGTGCCAGCAGCCGAACGGGGGGTTACAATGAGCAGTTCTTC
CDR3 protein: CASSRTGGYNEQFF

clone size: NA
J gene: TRBJ2-7
V gene: TRBV5-1
D gene: TRBD2
CDR3 DNA: TGCGCCAGCAGCCCCGGGACCGGCGGGGGCGAGCAGTACTTC
CDR3 protein: CASSPGTGGGEQYF

clone size: once
J gene: TRBJ1-1
V gene: TRBV9
D gene: NA
CDR3 DNA: TGTGCCAGCAGCCCCCTCCCCGGGTACACTGAAGCTTTCTTT
CDR3 protein: CASSPLPGYTEAFF

clone size: NA
J gene: TRBJ2-7
V gene: TRBV29-1
D gene: NA
CDR3 DNA: TGCAGCGTAACCGGGACAAACCCCTACGAGCAGTACTTC
CDR3 protein: CSVTGTNPYEQYF

clone size: NA
J gene: TRBJ2-5
V gene: TRBV7-3
D gene: TRBD1
CDR3 DNA: TGTGCCAGCAGCTTAAGAGAAACAGGGGGTCTGGAGACCCAGTACTTC
CDR3 protein: CASSLRETGGLETQYF

clone size: NA
J gene: TRBJ2-5
V gene: TRBV5-1
D gene: NA
CDR3 DNA: TGCGCCAGCAGCTTGGTCAGCTTAGGAGGGGAGACCCAGTACTTC
CDR3 protein: CASSLVSLGGETQYF

clone size: NA
J gene: TRBJ2-1
V gene: TRBV5-1
D gene: TRBD2
CDR3 DNA: TGCGCCAGCAGCTTCAATAGCGGGGTGAACAATGAGCAGTTCTTC
CDR3 protein: CASSFNSGVNNEQFF

clone size: NA
J gene: TRBJ1-2
V gene: TRBV5-1
D gene: NA
CDR3 DNA: TGCGCCAGCAGCTTGGATGCTCAGGGGTACACCTTC
CDR3 protein: CASSLDAQGYTF

clone size: once
J gene: TRBJ2-3
V gene: TRBV19
D gene: NA
CDR3 DNA: TGTGCCAGTAGTATAGTAGGGGGAAGTGGACCAGATACGCAGTATTTT
CDR3 protein: CASSIVGGSGPDTQYF

clone size: NA
J gene: TRBJ2-7
V gene: TRBV10-3
D gene: NA
CDR3 DNA: TGTGCCATCAGTTTTCAAGGTGGAGGCTACGAGCAGTACTTC
CDR3 protein: CAISFQGGGYEQYF

clone size: NA
J gene: TRBJ1-1
V gene: TRBV5-4
D gene: TRBD1
CDR3 DNA: TGTGCCAGCAGCAGATCACAGGGGAGGAACACTGAAGCTTTCTTT
CDR3 protein: CASSRSQGRNTEAFF

clone size: NA
J gene: TRBJ2-1
V gene: TRBV2
D gene: TRBD1
CDR3 DNA: TGTGCCAGCAGCGAGACGCTCCGGGACAGGGACCTGTTCTTC
CDR3 protein: CASSETLRDRDLFF

clone size: NA
J gene: TRBJ1-2
V gene: TRBV5-6
D gene: NA
CDR3 DNA: TGTGCCAGCAGCTTGGGCAGGGTGGATAGAGATGGCTACACCTTC
CDR3 protein: CASSLGRVDRDGYTF

clone size: NA
J gene: TRBJ1-2
V gene: TRBV5-1
D gene: TRBD1
CDR3 DNA: TGCGCCAGCAGCTCTGGGGGGACAGGGGGCGTCGCCTACACCTTC
CDR3 protein: CASSSGGTGGVAYTF

clone size: few
J gene: TRBJ1-1
V gene: TRBV2
D gene: NA
CDR3 DNA: TGTGCCAGCAGTGCGGAGCCGAACACTGAAGCTTTCTTT
CDR3 protein: CASSAEPNTEAFF

clone size: NA
J gene: TRBJ2-3
V gene: TRBV5-1
D gene: TRBD2
CDR3 DNA: TGCGCCAGCAGCTCCCCTAAAGCGGGGTTCACAGATACGCAGTATTTT
CDR3 protein: CASSSPKAGFTDTQYF

clone size: NA
J gene: TRBJ2-5
V gene: TRBV19
D gene: TRBD1
CDR3 DNA: TGTGCCAGTAGTAGTCAGGGGGTAGAGACCCAGTACTTC
CDR3 protein: CASSSQGVETQYF

clone size: few
J gene: TRBJ2-1
V gene: TRBV28
D gene: NA
CDR3 DNA: TGTGCCAGCAGTACCTACCTGAGCTCCTACAATGAGCAGTTCTTC
CDR3 protein: CASSTYLSSYNEQFF

clone size: once
J gene: TRBJ2-5
V gene: TRBV5-1
D gene: TRBD1
CDR3 DNA: TGCGCCAGCAGCTTGGGCCAGGGGGTTGAGGAGACCCAGTACTTC
CDR3 protein: CASSLGQGVEETQYF

clone size: NA
J gene: TRBJ2-7
V gene: TRBV6-1
D gene: TRBD2
CDR3 DNA: TGTGCCAGCACCTTTAAGCGGGATGGGGGCGAGCAGTACTTC
CDR3 protein: CASTFKRDGGEQYF

clone size: NA
J gene: TRBJ1-2
V gene: TRBV10-3
D gene: NA
CDR3 DNA: TGTGCCATCAGTGAGACAGGGAACTATGGCTACACCTTC
CDR3 protein: CAISETGNYGYTF

clone size: NA
J gene: TRBJ2-1
V gene: TRBV9
D gene: TRBD2
CDR3 DNA: TGTGCCAGCAGCGCTCCGACTAGCGGATACAATGAGCAGTTCTTC
CDR3 protein: CASSAPTSGYNEQFF

clone size: NA
J gene: TRBJ2-1
V gene: TRBV27
D gene: NA
CDR3 DNA: TGTGCCAGCAGTTTCCAAACTAGCTGGGATGCCGGTGAGCAGTTCTTC
CDR3 protein: CASSFQTSWDAGEQFF

clone size: NA
J gene: TRBJ2-3
V gene: TRBV10-3
D gene: TRBD2
CDR3 DNA: TGTGCCATCAGCCTGGGACTAGCGGGAGGACACTCTAGCACAGATACGCAGTATTTT
CDR3 protein: CAISLGLAGGHSSTDTQYF

clone size: once
J gene: TRBJ1-2
V gene: TRBV6-1
D gene: NA
CDR3 DNA: TGTGCCAGCAGTGGCGGCGGCTACACCTTC
CDR3 protein: CASSGGGYTF

clone size: NA
J gene: TRBJ2-1
V gene: TRBV7-9
D gene: TRBD2
CDR3 DNA: TGTGCCAGCAGCTCCCACCCAGGTAGCGGGAGGGCCGGGGATGAGCAGTTCTTC
CDR3 protein: CASSSHPGSGRAGDEQFF

clone size: NA
J gene: TRBJ1-1
V gene: TRBV5-1
D gene: NA
CDR3 DNA: TGCGCCAGCAGCTTGGGTAACCAGGGCACTGAAGCTTTCTTT
CDR3 protein: CASSLGNQGTEAFF

clone size: few
J gene: TRBJ1-1
V gene: TRBV6-1
D gene: TRBD1
CDR3 DNA: TGTGCCAGCAGTGAAGCGGGACAGGGGTTTACTGAAGCTTTCTTT
CDR3 protein: CASSEAGQGFTEAFF

clone size: NA
J gene: TRBJ2-7
V gene: TRBV10-3
D gene: NA
CDR3 DNA: TGTGCCATCAGTGAGGGGGGCTGGTCCTACGAGCAGTACTTC
CDR3 protein: CAISEGGWSYEQYF

clone size: NA
J gene: TRBJ1-1
V gene: TRBV19
D gene: TRBD1
CDR3 DNA: TGTGCCTCGAGCCGGACAGGGCCTGAAGCTTTCTTT
CDR3 protein: CASSRTGPEAFF

clone size: once
J gene: TRBJ1-2
V gene: TRBV7-2
D gene: NA
CDR3 DNA: TGTGCCAGCAGCTCGGCCCGGGACAATCGAGGCTACACCTTC
CDR3 protein: CASSSARDNRGYTF

clone size: NA
J gene: TRBJ1-1
V gene: TRBV14
D gene: TRBD1
CDR3 DNA: TGTGCCAGCAGCCAAATAGGGGGCTGGACTGAAGCTTTCTTT
CDR3 protein: CASSQIGGWTEAFF

clone size: once
J gene: TRBJ2-3
V gene: TRBV7-8
D gene: NA
CDR3 DNA: TGTGCCAGCAGCTCCAGGCCAGGGGTAGTTGTGGACCGGGGGGTCACAGATACGCAGTATTTT
CDR3 protein: CASSSRPGVVVDRGVTDTQYF

clone size: NA
J gene: TRBJ2-1
V gene: TRBV5-8
D gene: TRBD2
CDR3 DNA: TGTGCCAGCAGCAATCGGGGGGTCAATGAGCAGTTCTTC
CDR3 protein: CASSNRGVNEQFF

clone size: once
J gene: TRBJ2-2
V gene: TRBV11-3
D gene: NA
CDR3 DNA: TGTGCCAGCAGCTTACCTGACACCGGGGAGCTGTTTTTT
CDR3 protein: CASSLPDTGELFF

clone size: NA
J gene: TRBJ2-1
V gene: TRBV21-1
D gene: NA
CDR3 DNA: TGTGCCAGCAGCAAAGTTTGTCTAGCGGGGGCCCTTTCCTACAATGAGCAGTTCTTC
CDR3 protein: CASSKVCLAGALSYNEQFF

clone size: NA
J gene: TRBJ2-7
V gene: TRBV4-2
D gene: TRBD1
CDR3 DNA: TGTGCCAGCAGCGACCGGACAGGGACCTACGAGCAGTACTTC
CDR3 protein: CASSDRTGTYEQYF

clone size: NA
J gene: TRBJ2-1
V gene: TRBV30
D gene: TRBD2
CDR3 DNA: TGTGCCTGGAGTGTAAACCTAGCGGATGAGCAGTTCTTC
CDR3 protein: CAWSVNLADEQFF

clone size: NA
J gene: TRBJ2-1
V gene: TRBV30
D gene: TRBD2
CDR3 DNA: TGTGCCTGGTGGATAGCGGGTGACTATGAGCAGTTCTTC
CDR3 protein: CAWWIAGDYEQFF

clone size: NA
J gene: TRBJ1-6
V gene: TRBV2
D gene: NA
CDR3 DNA: TGTGCCAGCAGTGAATCAGGGGATAATTCACCCCTCCACTTT
CDR3 protein: CASSESGDNSPLHF

clone size: NA
J gene: TRBJ1-2
V gene: TRBV7-2
D gene: TRBD1
CDR3 DNA: TGTGCCAGCAGCGGACAGGGGGCTGGCTACACCTTC
CDR3 protein: CASSGQGAGYTF

clone size: NA
J gene: TRBJ1-2
V gene: TRBV19
D gene: NA
CDR3 DNA: TGTGCCAGTAGTATGGGGCCTACCTATGGCTACACCTTC
CDR3 protein: CASSMGPTYGYTF

clone size: NA
J gene: TRBJ1-2
V gene: TRBV6-5
D gene: NA
CDR3 DNA: TGTGCCAGCAGTTACGTTCTGGAGGGAGGCTACACCTTC
CDR3 protein: CASSYVLEGGYTF

clone size: NA
J gene: TRBJ2-7
V gene: TRBV4-1
D gene: TRBD2
CDR3 DNA: TGCGCCAGCAGCCAGAAACCCGAAGCGGGGGGGGAGTCCTACGAGCAGTACTTC
CDR3 protein: CASSQKPEAGGESYEQYF

clone size: NA
J gene: TRBJ2-7
V gene: TRBV27
D gene: TRBD1
CDR3 DNA: TGTGCCAGCAGTTTCAAATCCGGGACAGGGATTTCCGAGCAGTACTTC
CDR3 protein: CASSFKSGTGISEQYF

clone size: once
J gene: TRBJ1-5
V gene: TRBV7-6
D gene: TRBD1
CDR3 DNA: TGTGCCAGCAGCATATATGGGACAGGGGATCAGCCCCAGCATTTT
CDR3 protein: CASSIYGTGDQPQHF